This paragraph covers one T cell receptor beta chain sequence. In the original workflow: It was from reference gene primer amplification that nucleated cell counts were estimated. Sequencing used immunoSEQ multiplex PCR; TCRdb keeps in-frame clones, though not all of them. V, J and clone size are those of that table, while D and trimming were read from the DNA. The data hold 150,000 to 180,000 clones, with around nine tenths observed a single time. This sample was included in a study of blood T cell repertoires in COVID-19. The wider study: The study drew acute and convalescent COVID-19 samples from the United States, Italy and Spain.

With 1 base removed from V and 8 bases from J, the gap between germline ends came to 14 bases. The CDR3 spans 15 residues. Germline assignment: CDR1 SGHVS and CDR2 FQNEAQ. Input material: peripheral blood. This chain connects TRBV7-8 to TRBJ2-2, with D hard to call. The source is a woman aged 65 to 85 with acute or convalescent COVID-19. The CDR3 region has the DNA TGTGCCAGCAGCTTAGTATCAGCTAGGAATGGGGAGCTGTTTTTT. Protein sequence: CASSLVSARNGELFF. The full variable domain, in which reference TRBV7-8 and TRBJ2-2 provide the parts outside the CDR3, is GAGVSQSPRYKVAKRGQDVALRCDPISGHVSLFWYQQALGQGPEFLTYFQNEAQLDKSGLPSDRFFAERPEGSVSTLKIQRTQQEDSAVYLCASSLVSARNGELFFGEGSRLTVL.